These T cell receptor beta chains were read from a single sample in a study of graft-versus-host responses after intestinal transplantation. No cognate antigen is known for these TCRs. Sequencing was performed with immunoSEQ multiplex PCR; in TCRdb, only in-frame clones are kept and a portion is missing. The sample yields tens of thousands of clones, about 94% seen once. This specimen consisted of unstimulated CD8+ T cells sorted from spleen or lymph node cells, obtained before transplant. These receptors were collected from a human donor who was the organ donor for an intestinal transplant. Both conserved end residues are part of each CDR3. D genes are given only for firm matches. Clone size is shown for a subset of rows, as once, few, many or a class of expanded clone.

NA	TRBV5-1	TRBJ2-1	NA	TGCGCCAGCACATATAGCGAAAAGGGGATGCTTGAGCAGTTCTTC	CASTYSEKGMLEQFF
NA	TRBV4-2	TRBJ2-1	TRBD2	TGTGCCAGCAGCCAATCGGGACTAGCGGCGTACAATGAGCAGTTCTTC	CASSQSGLAAYNEQFF
NA	TRBV28	TRBJ1-5	NA	TGTGCCAGCAGCACACTTATTAGGGTTCGGGGAATGGATCAGCCCCAGCATTTT	CASSTLIRVRGMDQPQHF
once	TRBV9	TRBJ2-3	NA	TGTGCCAGCAGCGTAGCGTATTTGGGCGGGATCACAGATACGCAGTATTTT	CASSVAYLGGITDTQYF
NA	TRBV4-3	TRBJ2-5	NA	TGCGCCAGCAGCGATGGCAGTGAAGAGACCCAGTACTTC	CASSDGSEETQYF
NA	TRBV4-1	TRBJ2-7	TRBD2	TGCGCCAGCAGCCACGGACTAGCGGGAGAAGTCTACGAGCAGTACTTC	CASSHGLAGEVYEQYF
NA	TRBV4-3	TRBJ2-3	NA	TGCGCCAGCAGCCAAGGGCCATTCGGGGATACGCAGTATTTT	CASSQGPFGDTQYF
once	TRBV7-6	TRBJ2-2	TRBD2	TGTGCCAGCAGCCAACCATTCCCCGGGACTAGCGGGAGTCCCTACACCGGGGAGCTGTTTTTT	CASSQPFPGTSGSPYTGELFF
once	TRBV5-1	TRBJ2-6	NA	TGCGCCAGCAGCTTGGGACTTCGCTCTGGGGCCAACGTCCTGACTTTC	CASSLGLRSGANVLTF
NA	TRBV19	TRBJ2-4	NA	TGTGCCAGCTATCTGGGGGCCAAAAACATTCAGTACTTC	CASYLGAKNIQYF
NA	TRBV27	TRBJ2-1	TRBD2	TGTGCCAGCAGTTTGGCTAGCGGGATGAATGAGCAGTTCTTC	CASSLASGMNEQFF
NA	TRBV6-5	TRBJ1-2	NA	TGTGCCAGCAGTTATGGGATACAGGGTCGACATGGCTACACCTTC	CASSYGIQGRHGYTF
NA	TRBV4-2	TRBJ2-7	NA	TGTGCCAGCAGCCAAGATCGTTCGGACTCCCTCTTGCACGAGCAGTACTTC	CASSQDRSDSLLHEQYF
NA	TRBV4-1	TRBJ2-3	NA	TGCGCCAGCAGCCAACGACCAGCGTGGGGCACAGATACGCAGTATTTT	CASSQRPAWGTDTQYF
NA	TRBV5-6	TRBJ1-2	NA	TGTGCCAGCAGCTTAGAGGGGGAACTAAACTATGGCTACACCTTC	CASSLEGELNYGYTF
NA	TRBV13	TRBJ2-3	NA	TGTGCCAGCAGCTCAATGACAGATACGCAGTATTTT	CASSSMTDTQYF
NA	TRBV27	TRBJ2-7	TRBD2	TGTGCCAGCAGTTTATCTCCCAGCGGGAGTGACGAGCAGTACTTC	CASSLSPSGSDEQYF
once	TRBV7-3	TRBJ2-1	NA	TGTGCCAGCAGCGCAACAGGAGGAAGCTCCTACAATGAGCAGTTCTTC	CASSATGGSSYNEQFF
NA	TRBV7-2	TRBJ2-7	NA	TGTGCCAGCAGCCTGACCTACGAGCAGTACTTC	CASSLTYEQYF
NA	TRBV5-6	TRBJ2-2	NA	TGTGCCAGCAGCTTGGCCGGACTACCTAGGAGGGAGCTGTTTTTT	CASSLAGLPRRELFF
NA	TRBV27	TRBJ1-6	TRBD1	TGTGCCAGCAGTTTATTAACAGGGGAGCCACCCCTCCACTTT	CASSLLTGEPPLHF
once	TRBV4-1	TRBJ2-3	NA	TGCGCCAGCAGCCAAGAGACGACAGGTTTCACAGATACGCAGTATTTT	CASSQETTGFTDTQYF
NA	TRBV11-1	TRBJ2-3	NA	TGTGCCAGCAGTTCGTCCACGGGAGGGGGCCCAGATACGCAGTATTTT	CASSSSTGGGPDTQYF
NA	TRBV7-3	TRBJ2-1	NA	TGTGCCAGCAGCCAGGGTACTAGTCGGGACGAGCAGTTCTTC	CASSQGTSRDEQFF
NA	TRBV7-7	TRBJ2-1	NA	TGTGCCAGCAGCTTGCGGAGGACAGACAATGAGCAGTTCTTC	CASSLRRTDNEQFF
NA	TRBV27	TRBJ2-7	NA	TGTGCCAGCAGTTTTAGTCTGGACGGCGAGCAGTACTTC	CASSFSLDGEQYF
NA	TRBV7-8	TRBJ2-7	TRBD2	TGTGCCAGCAGCTTAGGACAGTGGGAGGGCCATATGTACGAGCAGTACTTC	CASSLGQWEGHMYEQYF
NA	TRBV15	TRBJ2-3	TRBD2	TGTGCCACCAGCAACGGACTAGCGAACACAGATACGCAGTATTTT	CATSNGLANTDTQYF
few	TRBV5-1	TRBJ1-5	TRBD1	TGCGCCAGCAGCTTGGGACAGGGGGAGAATCAGCCCCAGCATTTT	CASSLGQGENQPQHF
NA	TRBV28	TRBJ1-5	TRBD1	TGTGCCAGCAGTTTACTGTCAGGGGGCGGGCAGCCCCAGCATTTT	CASSLLSGGGQPQHF
NA	TRBV18	TRBJ2-7	TRBD1	TGTGCCAGCTCACCACCGGGGGACAGGACCTACGAGCAGTACTTC	CASSPPGDRTYEQYF
NA	TRBV6-6	TRBJ2-7	NA	TGTGCCAGCAGCCCAAGAAACGAGCAGTACTTC	CASSPRNEQYF
once	TRBV11-2	TRBJ2-7	NA	TGTGCCAGCAGCCCGCTCAGGGGAAGTATAGGCTACGAGCAGTACTTC	CASSPLRGSIGYEQYF
NA	TRBV29-1	TRBJ2-3	TRBD2	TGCAGCGTTTGTGCGACCTATAGGACTAGCGGGAGTAATAGCACAGATACGCAGTATTTT	CSVCATYRTSGSNSTDTQYF
once	TRBV4-3	TRBJ2-7	NA	TGCGCCAGCAGCCAAGATTCCCGGTCCGAGCAGTACTTC	CASSQDSRSEQYF
NA	TRBV7-9	TRBJ2-1	NA	TGTGCCAGCAGCTTATTGGTTAGGGCCTACAATGAGCAGTTCTTC	CASSLLVRAYNEQFF
NA	TRBV4-3	TRBJ2-7	NA	TGCGCCAGCAGCCAACTGCGGACCTACGAGCAGTACTTC	CASSQLRTYEQYF
NA	TRBV7-6	TRBJ2-7	NA	TGTGCCAGCAGCTTAGCGCAGGTGGACGGAAACGAGCAGTACTTC	CASSLAQVDGNEQYF
NA	TRBV4-1	TRBJ2-1	TRBD2	TGCGCCAGCAGCCAAATTGGGACTAGCGGGAGGCACAATGAGCAGTTCTTC	CASSQIGTSGRHNEQFF
NA	TRBV19	TRBJ2-2	TRBD2	TGTGCCAGTAGTATTCGGCTAGCGGGAGACACCGGGGAGCTGTTTTTT	CASSIRLAGDTGELFF
NA	TRBV9	TRBJ2-5	NA	TGTGCCAGCAGCCCGGGACCCCCGGAAGAGACCCAGTACTTC	CASSPGPPEETQYF
NA	TRBV5-6	TRBJ1-1	NA	TGTGCCAGCAGCTTGGCGGGCCACGAAGCTTTCTTT	CASSLAGHEAFF
NA	TRBV7-2	TRBJ2-7	NA	TGTGCCAGCAGCTTAGAGACTACGTTGTACGAGCAGTACTTC	CASSLETTLYEQYF
NA	TRBV27	TRBJ2-7	TRBD2	TGTGCCAGCAGTTTGGGACTAGCGGGAGTTCTGGCCGAGCAGTACTTC	CASSLGLAGVLAEQYF
NA	TRBV7-6	TRBJ2-1	NA	TGTGCCAGCAGCCCCTTACAGGTACTCATCTCCTACAATGAGCAGTTCTTC	CASSPLQVLISYNEQFF
NA	TRBV4-3	TRBJ1-2	NA	TGCGCCAGCAGCCAAGTCCTGCAGGATAACTATGGCTACACCTTC	CASSQVLQDNYGYTF
NA	TRBV7-6	TRBJ2-7	NA	TGTGCCGTCAGGGGCGAGGATGCCTACGAGCAGTACTTC	CAVRGEDAYEQYF
few	TRBV10-3	TRBJ2-1	NA	TGTGCCATCACAACGGGGTACAATGAGCAGTTCTTC	CAITTGYNEQFF
NA	TRBV28	TRBJ2-5	NA	TGTGCCAGCAGTTTATGGGGGGACGGGGAGACCCAGTACTTC	CASSLWGDGETQYF
NA	TRBV28	TRBJ2-1	NA	TGTGCCAGCTCCCCGAGCCCCGTCGACAGCCTATACAATGAGCAGTTCTTC	CASSPSPVDSLYNEQFF
NA	TRBV28	TRBJ2-5	TRBD2	TGTGCCAGCAGTCCCCCGGGACTAGCGGGAGAAGAGACCCAGTACTTC	CASSPPGLAGEETQYF
NA	TRBV19	TRBJ2-3	NA	TGTGCCAGTAACTCGGGGGCCGGGGATACAGATACGCAGTATTTT	CASNSGAGDTDTQYF
once	TRBV10-3	TRBJ1-4	NA	TGTGCCATCAGTGAGAGAGACAGGATAGGGGAAAAACTGTTTTTT	CAISERDRIGEKLFF
NA	TRBV6-6	TRBJ2-1	NA	TGTGCCAGCAGTTACGGGGCCAATGAGCAGTTCTTC	CASSYGANEQFF
NA	TRBV10-3	TRBJ2-1	NA	TGTGCCATCAGTGACAGGGGCATTGAGCAGTTCTTC	CAISDRGIEQFF